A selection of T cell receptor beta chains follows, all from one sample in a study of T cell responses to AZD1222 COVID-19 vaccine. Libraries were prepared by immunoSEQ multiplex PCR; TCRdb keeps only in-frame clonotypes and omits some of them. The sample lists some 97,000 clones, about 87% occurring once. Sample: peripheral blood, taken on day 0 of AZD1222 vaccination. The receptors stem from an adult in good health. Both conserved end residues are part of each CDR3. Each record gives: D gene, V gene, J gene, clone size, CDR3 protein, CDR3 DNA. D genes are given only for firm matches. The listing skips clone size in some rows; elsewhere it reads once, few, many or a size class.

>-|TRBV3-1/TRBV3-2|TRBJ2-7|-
CASSPRRGVGEQYF
TGTGCCAGCAGTCCGCGAAGGGGTGTAGGCGAGCAGTACTTC
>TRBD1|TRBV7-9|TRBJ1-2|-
CASSPTGIDYGYTF
TGTGCCAGCAGCCCGACAGGGATTGACTATGGCTACACCTTC
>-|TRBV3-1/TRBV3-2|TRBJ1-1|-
CASSQGNTEAFF
TGTGCCAGCAGCCAAGGGAACACTGAAGCTTTCTTT
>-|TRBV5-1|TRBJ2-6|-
CASSSHRSGANVLTF
TGCGCCAGCAGCTCGCACCGTTCTGGGGCCAACGTCCTGACTTTC
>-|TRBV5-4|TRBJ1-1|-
CASSLPISKNTEAFF
TGTGCCAGCAGCTTGCCAATTTCCAAGAACACTGAAGCTTTCTTT
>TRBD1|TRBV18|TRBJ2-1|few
CASSRTGFEQFF
TGTGCCAGCTCACGGACAGGGTTTGAGCAGTTCTTC
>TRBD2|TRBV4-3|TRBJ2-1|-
CASSPRAGTRNNEQFF
TGCGCCAGCAGCCCAAGAGCCGGGACTAGAAACAATGAGCAGTTCTTC
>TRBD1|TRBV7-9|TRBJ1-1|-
CASSQPGQGRTEAFF
TGTGCCAGCAGTCAACCGGGACAGGGGAGGACTGAAGCTTTCTTT
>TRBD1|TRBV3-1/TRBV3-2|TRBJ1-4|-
CASSGQEREKLFF
TGTGCCAGCAGCGGACAGGAACGGGAAAAACTGTTTTTT
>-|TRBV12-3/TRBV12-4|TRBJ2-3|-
CASSWGTDTQYF
TGTGCCAGCAGTTGGGGGACAGATACGCAGTATTTT
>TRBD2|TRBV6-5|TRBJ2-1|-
CASRLAGANYNEQFF
TGTGCCAGCAGACTAGCGGGGGCCAACTACAATGAGCAGTTCTTC
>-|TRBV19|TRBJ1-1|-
CASSITPNTEAFF
TGTGCCAGTAGTATTACTCCGAACACTGAAGCTTTCTTT
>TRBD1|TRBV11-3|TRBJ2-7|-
CASSLSGQGRYEQYF
TGTGCCAGCAGCTTATCGGGACAGGGGAGGTACGAGCAGTACTTC
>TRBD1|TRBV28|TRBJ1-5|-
CASSLTGGWQPQHF
TGTGCCAGCAGCCTCACAGGGGGCTGGCAGCCCCAGCATTTT
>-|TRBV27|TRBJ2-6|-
CASSPLRGALRSGANVLTF
TGTGCCAGCAGCCCACTCCGCGGCGCTCTAAGATCTGGGGCCAACGTCCTGACTTTC
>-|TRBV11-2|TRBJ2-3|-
CASSATDTQYF
TGTGCCAGCAGCGCGACAGATACGCAGTATTTT
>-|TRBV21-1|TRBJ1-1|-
CASSKPGRGSTEAFF
TGTGCCAGCAGCAAACCGGGGAGGGGGAGCACTGAAGCTTTCTTT
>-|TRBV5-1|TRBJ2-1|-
CASSLDGRTASNEQFF
TGCGCCAGCAGCTTGGACGGCAGGACAGCGAGCAATGAGCAGTTCTTC
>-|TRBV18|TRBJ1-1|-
CASAKSGGTEAFF
TGTGCCAGCGCAAAATCGGGGGGCACTGAAGCTTTCTTT
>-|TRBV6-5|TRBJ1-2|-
CASSFDSSGYGYTF
TGTGCCAGCAGTTTCGACAGTTCGGGCTATGGCTACACCTTC
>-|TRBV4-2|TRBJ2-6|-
CASSQDRGSGANVLTF
TGTGCCAGCAGCCAAGATAGAGGCTCTGGGGCCAACGTCCTGACTTTC
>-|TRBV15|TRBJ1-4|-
CATSRLNLNEKLFF
TGTGCCACCAGCAGATTGAACCTAAATGAAAAACTGTTTTTT
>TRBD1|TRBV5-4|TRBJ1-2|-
CASSQGVRTYGYTF
TGTGCCAGCAGCCAGGGGGTGAGAACCTATGGCTACACCTTC
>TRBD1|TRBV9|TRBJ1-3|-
CASSVATGGGNTIYF
TGTGCCAGCAGCGTAGCCACAGGGGGTGGAAACACCATATATTTT
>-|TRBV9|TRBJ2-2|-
CASSVVSGAPYTGELFF
TGTGCCAGCAGCGTAGTTAGCGGTGCCCCCTACACCGGGGAGCTGTTTTTT
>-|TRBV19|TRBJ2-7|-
CASSIAGAYEQYF
TGTGCCAGTAGTATAGCCGGAGCCTACGAGCAGTACTTC
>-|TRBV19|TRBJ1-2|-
CASSRSGASGYTF
TGTGCCAGTAGTAGGTCAGGGGCGTCCGGCTACACCTTC
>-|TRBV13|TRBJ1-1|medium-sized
CASSFGSIENTEAFF
TGTGCCAGCAGCTTTGGCAGTATCGAGAACACTGAAGCTTTCTTT
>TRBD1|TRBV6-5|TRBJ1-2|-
CASTPTGFDSYGYTF
TGTGCCAGCACTCCGACAGGGTTTGATAGCTATGGCTACACCTTC
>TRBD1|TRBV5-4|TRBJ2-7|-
CASSQDRVYEQYF
TGTGCCAGCAGCCAGGACAGGGTCTACGAGCAGTACTTC
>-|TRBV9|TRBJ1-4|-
CASSEGGPQVGNEKLFF
TGTGCCAGCAGCGAAGGAGGGCCCCAAGTTGGTAATGAAAAACTGTTTTTT